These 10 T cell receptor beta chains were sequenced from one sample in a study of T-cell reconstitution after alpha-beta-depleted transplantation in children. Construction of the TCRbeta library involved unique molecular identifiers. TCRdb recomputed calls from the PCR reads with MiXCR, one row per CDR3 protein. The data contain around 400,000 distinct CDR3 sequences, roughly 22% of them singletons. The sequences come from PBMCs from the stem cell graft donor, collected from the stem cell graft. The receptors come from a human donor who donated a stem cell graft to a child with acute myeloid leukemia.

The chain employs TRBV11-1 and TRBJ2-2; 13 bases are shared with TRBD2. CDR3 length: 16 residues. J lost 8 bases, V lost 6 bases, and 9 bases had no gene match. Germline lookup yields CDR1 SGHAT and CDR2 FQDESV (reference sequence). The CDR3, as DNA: TGTGCCAGCAGGTTGAGACTAGCGGGAGGCCGAGGGGAGCTGTTTTTT. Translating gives CASRLRLAGGRGELFF.

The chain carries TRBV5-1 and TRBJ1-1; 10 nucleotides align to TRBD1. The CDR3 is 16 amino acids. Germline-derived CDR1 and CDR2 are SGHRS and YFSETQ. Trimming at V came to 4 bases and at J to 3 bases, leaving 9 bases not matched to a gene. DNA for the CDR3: TGCGCCAGCAGCATCCCGAGGGACAGGGGTGACACTGAAGCTTTCTTT. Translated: CASSIPRDRGDTEAFF.

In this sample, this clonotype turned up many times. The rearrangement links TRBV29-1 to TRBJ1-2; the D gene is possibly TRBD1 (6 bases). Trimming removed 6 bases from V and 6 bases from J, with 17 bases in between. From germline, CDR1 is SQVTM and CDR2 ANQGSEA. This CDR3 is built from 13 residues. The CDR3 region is CSVENRERDGYTF. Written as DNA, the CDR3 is TGCAGCGTGGAAAACAGGGAAAGGGATGGCTACACCTTC.

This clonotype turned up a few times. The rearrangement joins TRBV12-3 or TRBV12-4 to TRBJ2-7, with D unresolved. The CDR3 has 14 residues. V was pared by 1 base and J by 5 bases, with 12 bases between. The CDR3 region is CASSLGSPWDEQYF. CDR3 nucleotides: TGTGCCAGCAGTTTAGGGTCTCCTTGGGACGAGCAGTACTTC.

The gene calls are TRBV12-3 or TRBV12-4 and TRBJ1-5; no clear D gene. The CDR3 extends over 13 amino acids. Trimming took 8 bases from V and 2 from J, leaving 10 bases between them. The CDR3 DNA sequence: TGTGCCAGCGGCGGAAGAGGCAATCAGCCCCAGCATTTT. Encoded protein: CASGGRGNQPQHF.

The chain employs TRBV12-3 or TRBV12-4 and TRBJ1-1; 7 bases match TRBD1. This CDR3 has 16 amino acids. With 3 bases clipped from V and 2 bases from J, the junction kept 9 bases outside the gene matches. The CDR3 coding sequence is TGTGCCAGCAGTTTGATTGTCAGGGGGTACAACACTGAAGCTTTCTTT. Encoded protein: CASSLIVRGYNTEAFF.

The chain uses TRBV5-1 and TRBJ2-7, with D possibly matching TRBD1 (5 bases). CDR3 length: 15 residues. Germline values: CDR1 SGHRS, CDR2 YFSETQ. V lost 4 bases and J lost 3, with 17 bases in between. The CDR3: CASSLKVADSYEQYF. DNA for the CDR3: TGCGCCAGCAGCCTAAAAGTGGCAGACAGCTACGAGCAGTACTTC.

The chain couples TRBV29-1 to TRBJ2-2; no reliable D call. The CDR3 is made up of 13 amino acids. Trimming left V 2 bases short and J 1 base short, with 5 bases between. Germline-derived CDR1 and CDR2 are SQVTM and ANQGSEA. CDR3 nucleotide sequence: TGCAGCGTTGAACATCAGAACACCGGGGAGCTGTTTTTT. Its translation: CSVEHQNTGELFF.

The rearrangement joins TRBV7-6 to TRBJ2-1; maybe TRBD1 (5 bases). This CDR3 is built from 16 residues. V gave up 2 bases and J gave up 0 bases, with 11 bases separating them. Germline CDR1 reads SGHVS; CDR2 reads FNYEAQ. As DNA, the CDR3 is TGTGCCAGCAGCTTAAGGGGAATAAGCTCCTACAATGAGCAGTTCTTC. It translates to CASSLRGISSYNEQFF. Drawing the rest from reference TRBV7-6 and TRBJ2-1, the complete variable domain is GAGVSQSPRYKVTKRGQDVALRCDPISGHVSLYWYRQALGQGPEFLTYFNYEAQQDKSGLPNDRFSAERPEGSISTLTIQRTEQRDSAMYRCASSLRGISSYNEQFFGPGTRLTVL.

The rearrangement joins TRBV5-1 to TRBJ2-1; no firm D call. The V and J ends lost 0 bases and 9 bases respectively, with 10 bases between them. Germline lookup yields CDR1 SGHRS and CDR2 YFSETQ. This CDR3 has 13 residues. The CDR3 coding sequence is TGCGCCAGCAGCTTGGCCGGAGCGACTGAGCAGTTCTTC. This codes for CASSLAGATEQFF.